The entry below gives a single TCR beta chain sequence along with its context. This clonotype was recorded a few times. Its antigen target is currently unknown. Base qualities are missing; no much larger clone stands one base away. The library was prepared using 5' RACE. Sequencing instrument: Illumina HiSeq 2500. A second PCR of roughly 6 to 11 cycles was run with a J-beta primer mix and a sample-barcoded 5' primer. A template-switch 5' adaptor carrying 12 random nucleotides introduced a unique molecular identifier onto each TCR beta cDNA molecule. Each sample yielded at least 3 million CDR3-containing paired-end reads. All of the RNA was converted into first-strand cDNA using the Mint cDNA synthesis kit, with a TRBC-specific oligonucleotide serving as the primer. Following uracil-DNA glycosylase treatment, a first 18-cycle PCR with universal primers M1SS and BC2_uni_R was performed on all cDNA. The paper's processing steps were these. Normalization of each sample was performed by random selection of 1 million high-quality reads, each carrying a distinct molecular identifier. Instead of being binned into consensus sequences, reads that shared molecular identifiers were thrown out. MiTCR, set to a Q25 quality threshold and the strictest error-elimination algorithm, was used for CDR3 identification, clonotype clustering and error correction. A nonparametric unseen species model using Euler transformation provided a lower-bound estimate of total TCR beta diversity. The raw public data were reprocessed by TCRdb itself: fastp quality trimming at Q25, MiXCR clonotype calling, in-frame beta chains only. For every CDR3 protein sequence, its rows merge into one entry that carries the most common genes and DNA. The V and J calls reflect TCRdb's pipeline rather than the authors' work. Here the sample has about 580,000 distinct CDR3 sequences; roughly 48% occur a single time. The biggest ten clones account for 20% to 25% of the sample.

There are 14 amino acids in the CDR3, from cysteine to phenylalanine inclusive. The DNA shown is the 42-base CDR3, in frame from base 1. V and J lose 6 bases and 0 bases, and a span of 15 bases separates them. As encoded in the germline V gene (reference sequence), CDR1 is DFQATT while CDR2 is SNEGSKA. The data stem from a study of blood T cells in healthy people across ages (dated by TCRdb to the mid-2010s). About the full investigation: In model experiments, roughly one uniquely barcoded TCR beta cDNA molecule per two T cells was captured by template switching. To track age-related changes in TCR beta repertoire diversity, the study relied on deep sequencing normalized with unique cDNA molecular identifiers. To avoid experimental bias, donors of different ages were randomly spread across the sequencing lanes. The study analyzed two additional independent replicas of 1 million unique cDNA reads from the same blood draw for two donors, one aged 18 to 30 and one aged 80 or older. Four age groups were formed from the donors: young (average roughly 15 years), middle-aged (approximately 39), aged (about 68) and long-lived (more than 75). The paper as a whole reports these results and caveats: Estimates of total diversity from one million sequenced T cells were regarded as lower bounds and underestimates. There was a strong correlation between observed TCR beta diversity and the percentage of naive T cells measured by flow cytometry. Compared with the aged group, the long-lived group had more naive CD4+ T cells, fewer expanded clones and increased TCR diversity, suggesting age selection. Observed TCR beta diversity per million T cells fell roughly linearly with age, and a significant reduction was already apparent by age about 36. The CMV infection status of donors was not known, potentially confounding age-related changes in expanded clonotypes. Since profiling was done on bulk unsorted PBMCs, naive and antigen-experienced compartments could not be conclusively compared.

The roughly 39 donors, aged about 6 to 95 years, were systemically healthy Caucasian individuals from Russia. Approximately 10 milliliters of peripheral blood were collected from each donor into EDTA-treated Vacutainer tubes. Ficoll-Paque density-gradient centrifugation was used to isolate PBMCs, with at least 6.5 million per sample. Trizol reagent was used to extract total RNA from the PBMCs, yielding at least 5.5 micrograms per sample. For every donor, flow cytometry on a PBMC aliquot measured the percentage of naive CD45RAhigh/CD27high T cells. This sequence uses TRBV20-1 and TRBJ2-7; the D segment could be TRBD2, given 6 matching bases. Sequencing was done on a sample of blood. The clonotype was recovered from a man older than 75 in good health. The DNA is as follows: TGCAGTGCCCACCGGGACTCGAGCTCCTACGAGCAGTACTTC. This is translated as CSAHRDSSSYEQYF.